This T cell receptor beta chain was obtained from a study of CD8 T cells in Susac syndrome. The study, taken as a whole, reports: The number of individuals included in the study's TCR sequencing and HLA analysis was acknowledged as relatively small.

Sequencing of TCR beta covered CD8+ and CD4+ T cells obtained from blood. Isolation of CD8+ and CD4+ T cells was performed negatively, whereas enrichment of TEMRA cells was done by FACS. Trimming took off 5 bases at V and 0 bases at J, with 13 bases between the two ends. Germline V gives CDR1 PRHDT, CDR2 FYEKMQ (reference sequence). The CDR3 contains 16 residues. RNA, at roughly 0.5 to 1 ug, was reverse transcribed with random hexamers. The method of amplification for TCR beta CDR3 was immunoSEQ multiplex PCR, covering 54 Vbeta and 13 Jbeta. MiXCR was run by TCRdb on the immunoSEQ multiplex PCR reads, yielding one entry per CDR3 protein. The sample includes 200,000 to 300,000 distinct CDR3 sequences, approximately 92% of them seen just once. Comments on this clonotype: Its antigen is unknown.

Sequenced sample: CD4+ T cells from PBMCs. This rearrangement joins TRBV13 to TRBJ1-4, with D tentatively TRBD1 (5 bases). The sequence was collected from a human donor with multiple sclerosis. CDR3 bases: TGTGCCAGCAGCCTCCGCGACAGAACAACTAATGAAAAACTGTTTTTT. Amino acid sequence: CASSLRDRTTNEKLFF.